These 12 T cell receptor beta chains came from one sample sequenced in a study of cytotoxic CD8 clonotypes in ibrutinib-treated CLL (dated by TCRdb to about 2021). The time point label of this sample denotes: roughly 2 years on ibrutinib. Library creation used the immunoSEQ multiplex PCR assay. In TCRdb, the immuneACCESS table is reduced to in-frame sequences with V and J assigned. These tables do not hold every clone; where another copy was compared, an unresolved V gene accounts for under half, and the others remain unexplained. The sample table lists about 57,000 clones, 56% of them with a count of one. The ten largest account for over 20% of the sample. This material consisted of PBMCs, taken after 24 months of ibrutinib treatment. The receptors were sampled from a human donor with chronic lymphocytic leukemia.

The gene calls are TRBV27 and TRBJ1-5; D is unresolved. CDR1 is MNHEY, CDR2 SMNVEV, per germline (reference sequence). Trimming pared 6 bases from V and 3 bases from J, leaving 12 bases between. The CDR3 is 14 residues long. The CDR3 nucleotides are TGTGCCAGCAGGGGGTCAGCACTCAATCAGCCCCAGCATTTT. Translating it yields CASRGSALNQPQHF.

The CDR3 nucleotides are TGTGCCAGCAGCTGGGACAGCAATCAGCCCCAGCATTTT. Amino acid sequence: CASSWDSNQPQHF. The genes are TRBV11-2 and TRBJ1-5; tentative D call: TRBD1 (5 bases). V was shortened by 4 bases and J by 1 base, with 5 bases between the two germline ends. The CDR3 runs to 13 residues. Germline-derived CDR1 and CDR2 are SGHAT and FQNNGV.

J is TRBJ1-1 and V is TRBV2, with no clear D. Germline V gene sequence: CDR1 SNHLY, CDR2 FYNNEI. The CDR3 runs 13 residues. Trimming took off 3 bases at V and 2 bases at J, with 7 bases between the two ends. The CDR3 reads CASSDLVNTEAFF. In DNA, the CDR3 is TGTGCCAGCAGTGATTTAGTCAACACTGAAGCTTTCTTT.

As concerns this clone: The germline gene is not matched at one end of the junction; a read error may be the cause. CDR3 sequence (DNA): TGTGCCAGCTGCTTCGGGACAGGGGGTGGAGGGAACACTGAAGCTTTCTTT. This translates into CASCFGTGGGGNTEAFF. This chain joins TRBV5-6 and TRBJ1-1, with 11 bases identical to TRBD1. The CDR3 extends over 17 amino acids. The germline gives CDR1 SGHDT, CDR2 YYEEEE.

The chain joins TRBV6-1 to TRBJ2-3; 10 nucleotides agree with TRBD2. CDR1 MNHNS and CDR2 SASEGT come from the germline V gene. The CDR3 is 14 residues long. V was clipped by 2 bases and J by 10 bases; unmatched bases: 6. CDR3 amino acids: CASSETSGRAAQYF. The CDR3 coding sequence is TGTGCCAGCAGTGAAACCAGCGGGAGGGCCGCGCAGTATTTT.

The rearrangement links TRBV29-1 to TRBJ2-1, with TRBD2 matching 14 bases. The CDR3 is made up of 14 amino acids. The J segment lost 8 bases and the V segment lost 7 bases, leaving 7 bases of the junction unmatched. Germline lookup yields CDR1 SQVTM and CDR2 ANQGSEA. The CDR3 loop reads CSATTSGRVYEQFF. CDR3 DNA sequence: TGCAGCGCTACGACTAGCGGGAGGGTGTATGAGCAGTTCTTC.

The chain has TRBV28 and TRBJ1-2; 9 bases line up with TRBD1. V was pared by 5 bases and J by 8 bases, with 6 bases of the junction left unmatched. This CDR3 is 13 amino acids long. Germline assignment: CDR1 MDHEN and CDR2 SYDVKM. This CDR3 is CASSTGQGRGYTF. CDR3 nucleotides: TGTGCCAGCAGTACAGGACAGGGGCGAGGCTACACCTTC.

The chain employs TRBV7-8 and TRBJ2-2; 9 nucleotides match TRBD1. V lost 5 bases to trimming and J lost 6 bases; unmatched junction nucleotides: 10. The CDR3 contains 16 residues. Germline loops: CDR1 SGHVS, CDR2 FQNEAQ. The CDR3: CASSPRDRVVAGELFF. In DNA form, the CDR3 reads TGTGCCAGCAGCCCCCGGGACAGGGTGGTAGCCGGGGAGCTGTTTTTT.

This clone was observed a handful of times. The chain carries TRBV6-5 and TRBJ1-5; D call uncertain. The V end was cut by 5 bases, the J end by 4 bases, with 12 bases between. The CDR3 runs 14 residues. Germline-derived CDR1 and CDR2 are MNHEY and SVGAGI. CDR3 region: CASSEVTGNQPQHF. The CDR3 DNA reads as TGTGCCAGCAGTGAAGTGACGGGAAATCAGCCCCAGCATTTT.

The J gene is TRBJ2-3, the V gene TRBV5-1, with D unclear. The germline V and J ends were trimmed by 1 base and 3 bases, with 9 bases remaining between them. The CDR3 consists of 14 residues. CDR1 is SGHRS, CDR2 YFSETQ, per germline. The CDR3 is CASSLTSGTDTQYF. The CDR3 DNA is TGCGCCAGCAGCTTGACGAGTGGGACAGATACGCAGTATTTT.

The table lists this clone with a few counts. The rearrangement joins TRBV28 to TRBJ2-4, with 8 bases that match TRBD1. The V gene's germline CDR1 is MDHEN and CDR2 SYDVKM. V lost 4 bases and J lost 0; bases outside the gene matches: 8. The CDR3 runs to 17 residues. CDR3 bases: TGTGCCAGCAGTTCGGCCTGGACAGGGATAGCCAAAAACATTCAGTACTTC. Amino acids: CASSSAWTGIAKNIQYF.

The chain couples TRBV19 to TRBJ2-7; the match to TRBD1 covers 7 bases. After removal of 6 bases from V and 3 bases from J, the junction contained 8 bases not matched to a gene. CDR1 is LNHDA, CDR2 SQIVND, per germline (reference sequence). CDR3 length: 14 amino acids. CDR3 region: CASRESTGVYEQYF. Here the CDR3 DNA reads TGTGCCAGTAGAGAATCTACAGGGGTCTACGAGCAGTACTTC.